Given below is one TCR beta chain in context. CDR1 LGHDT and CDR2 YNNKEL come from the germline V gene (reference sequence). This CDR3 has 15 residues. Trimming left V 4 bases short and J 6 bases short, with 13 bases between. These data originate in a study of blood T cells in healthy people across ages. Next came a second PCR, run for about 6 to 12 cycles, which used a sample-barcoded 5' primer along with a J-beta primer mix. One entry per CDR3 protein, called by TCRdb with MiXCR from the 5' RACE reads. This sample has 1.5 million to 2 million distinct CDR3 sequences; almost 35% occur once, and the top ten carry about 10%.

This chain joins TRBV3-1 and TRBJ1-6, with a weak D call TRBD1 (5 bases). Sequenced sample: blood. The source is a woman aged 25 to 45 in good health. The CDR3 reads CASSPPIGVNSPLHF. The CDR3 nucleotides read TGTGCCAGCAGCCCCCCGATAGGGGTTAATTCACCCCTCCACTTT.